Listed below are T cell receptor beta chains from one sample, sequenced in a study of blood T cells in healthy people across ages. MiXCR was run by TCRdb on the 5' RACE reads, yielding one entry per CDR3 protein. The profile shows roughly 1,500,000 distinct CDR3 sequences, about 35% of them singletons. The sample consisted of blood. All receptors come from a woman in her 30s in good health. Each CDR3 is given with its conserved first and last residue. Fields, in order: clone size, D gene, V gene, J gene, CDR3 protein, CDR3 DNA. A D gene is named only where the DNA matches it firmly. The size of a clone is reported for some rows only, either as once, few or many, or as a class for expanded clones.

>few|TRBD1|TRBV10-3|TRBJ2-5
CAISEPKTRDRGRETQYF
TGTGCCATCAGTGAGCCGAAAACCCGGGACAGGGGGCGAGAGACCCAGTACTTC
>many|NA|TRBV6-5|TRBJ2-3
CASTPLGDTDTQYF
TGTGCCAGCACGCCCCTCGGGGACACAGATACGCAGTATTTT
>many|TRBD1|TRBV4-1|TRBJ2-7
CASSHRDRTKPYEQYF
TGCGCCAGCAGCCACAGGGACAGGACGAAACCCTACGAGCAGTACTTC
>few|NA|TRBV28|TRBJ2-1
CASRLHNEQFF
TGTGCCAGCAGGCTTCACAATGAGCAGTTCTTC
>NA|TRBD2|TRBV28|TRBJ2-1
CASSLPAGGEQFF
TGTGCCAGCAGTTTACCGGCGGGAGGTGAGCAGTTCTTC
>NA|TRBD2|TRBV28|TRBJ2-1
CASRTSVTYNEQFF
TGTGCCAGCAGGACTAGCGTAACCTACAATGAGCAGTTCTTC
>few|NA|TRBV6-1|TRBJ1-2
CASSEGPGPDQRYGYTF
TGTGCCAGCAGTGAGGGGCCTGGGCCAGACCAGAGATATGGCTACACCTTC
>NA|NA|TRBV7-9|TRBJ2-3
CASSSSDSPADTQYF
TGTGCCAGCAGCAGCTCTGACAGCCCCGCAGATACGCAGTATTTT
>NA|NA|TRBV7-8|TRBJ2-3
CASSNGVTRTDTQYF
TGTGCCAGCAGCAATGGGGTCACCCGCACAGATACGCAGTATTTT
>NA|NA|TRBV7-8|TRBJ2-7
CASSLVGVADSSYEQYF
TGTGCCAGCAGCTTAGTCGGGGTTGCGGACAGCTCCTACGAGCAGTACTTC
>NA|NA|TRBV28|TRBJ1-5
CANSFYNTGTGNQPQHF
TGTGCCAACAGCTTTTATAATACAGGTACGGGCAATCAGCCCCAGCATTTT
>few|TRBD2|TRBV12-3/TRBV12-4|TRBJ2-5
CASSWAAGDETQYF
TGTGCCAGCAGTTGGGCAGCGGGAGACGAGACCCAGTACTTC
>few|NA|TRBV7-3|TRBJ2-5
CAGSLSLQETQYF
TGTGCCGGCAGCTTAAGTCTCCAAGAGACCCAGTACTTC
>NA|NA|TRBV9|TRBJ1-2
CASSPWGGHGYTF
TGTGCCAGCAGCCCCTGGGGAGGGCACGGCTACACCTTC
>few|TRBD1|TRBV29-1|TRBJ1-5
CSVKGDSSNQPQHF
TGCAGCGTGAAGGGGGACAGTAGCAATCAGCCCCAGCATTTT
>many|NA|TRBV5-1|TRBJ2-5
CASSLAGKGARTGETQYF
TGCGCCAGCAGCTTGGCCGGAAAGGGCGCCAGGACGGGAGAGACCCAGTACTTC
>few|TRBD1|TRBV27|TRBJ2-7
CASSFGDSYYEQYF
TGTGCCAGCAGTTTTGGGGACAGCTACTACGAGCAGTACTTC
>NA|NA|TRBV30|TRBJ2-3
CAWSVPRGVTDTQYF
TGTGCCTGGAGTGTACCCAGGGGAGTCACAGATACGCAGTATTTT
>few|TRBD1|TRBV3-1|TRBJ2-1
CASSQPGQGANEQFF
TGTGCCAGCAGCCAACCGGGACAGGGGGCGAATGAGCAGTTCTTC
>NA|TRBD1|TRBV5-1|TRBJ2-1
CASSFGTGDGNEQFF
TGCGCCAGCAGCTTTGGGACAGGGGATGGAAATGAGCAGTTCTTC
>NA|NA|TRBV3-1|TRBJ2-2
CASSQEAGTTGELFF
TGTGCCAGCAGCCAAGAGGCTGGGACCACCGGGGAGCTGTTTTTT
>few|TRBD2|TRBV4-1|TRBJ2-1
CASSQDASGTSSYNEQFF
TGCGCCAGTAGCCAGGACGCTAGCGGCACCTCCTCCTACAATGAGCAGTTCTTC
>few|NA|TRBV10-3|TRBJ1-2
CATLPSDSRYGYTF
TGTGCCACCCTCCCATCAGACAGCCGCTATGGCTACACCTTC
>NA|TRBD1|TRBV20-1|TRBJ1-2
CSATRQGDYGYTF
TGCAGTGCCACCAGACAGGGAGACTATGGCTACACCTTC
>NA|NA|TRBV12-3/TRBV12-4|TRBJ1-4
CASSQRGIDGASEKLFF
TGTGCCAGCAGTCAACGGGGGATAGATGGGGCGAGCGAAAAACTGTTTTTT
>few|NA|TRBV13|TRBJ2-7
CASSRELGDEQYF
TGTGCCAGCAGCAGGGAGCTTGGGGACGAGCAGTACTTC